This entry concerns a single T cell receptor (beta chain). These data are taken from a study of blood T cell repertoires in COVID-19. Study as a whole: Collection of acute and convalescent COVID-19 samples took place in the United States, Italy and Spain. T cells, B-cell-depleted T cells, or PBMCs supplied cDNA or gDNA.

Followed over time, Seattle patients had been enrolled while infection was active. Original handling: How many nucleated cells were present was estimated from reference gene primer amplification. The assay was immunoSEQ multiplex PCR, and TCRdb's table has in-frame clones only and misses some. That table supplies the V and J calls and clone size; D and trimming were determined from the DNA. The table records roughly 460,000 clones, 85% to 90% of them present only once. With V trimmed by 6 bases and J by 3 bases, 6 bases remained unmatched. This CDR3 has 14 residues. Germline V gene sequence: CDR1 MNHEY, CDR2 SVGAGI.

The V and J genes are TRBV6-5 and TRBJ2-7; TRBD1 aligns across 9 bases. The TCR sequence derives from a man aged 18 to 29 with COVID-19, enrolled during active disease. Sequences were obtained from peripheral blood. CDR3 protein: CASSAGTGNYEQYF. In nucleotides, the CDR3 is TGTGCCAGCAGCGCCGGGACAGGGAACTACGAGCAGTACTTC.